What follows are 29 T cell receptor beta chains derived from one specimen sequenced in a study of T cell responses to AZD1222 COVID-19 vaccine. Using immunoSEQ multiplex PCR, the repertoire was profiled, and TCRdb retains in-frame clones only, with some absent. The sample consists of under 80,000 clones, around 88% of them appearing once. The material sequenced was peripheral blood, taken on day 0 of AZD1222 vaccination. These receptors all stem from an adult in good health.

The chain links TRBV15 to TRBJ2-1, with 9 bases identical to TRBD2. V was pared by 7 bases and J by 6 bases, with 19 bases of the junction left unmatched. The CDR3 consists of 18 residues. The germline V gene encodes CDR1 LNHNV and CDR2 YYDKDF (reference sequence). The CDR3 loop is CATTSVGREGRLSNEQFF. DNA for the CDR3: TGTGCCACCACCTCAGTAGGGCGGGAGGGCCGTTTGAGCAATGAGCAGTTCTTC.

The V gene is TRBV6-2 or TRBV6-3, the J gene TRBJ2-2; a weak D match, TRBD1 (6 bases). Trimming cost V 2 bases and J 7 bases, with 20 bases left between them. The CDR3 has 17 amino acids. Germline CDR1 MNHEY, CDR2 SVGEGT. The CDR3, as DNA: TGTGCCAGCAGTTACGGCTGGCCAGGGGAAGTTGGCGGGGAGCTGTTTTTT. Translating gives CASSYGWPGEVGGELFF.

CDR3 protein: CASSFTGQGAGELFF. The CDR3 bases are TGCGCCAGCAGCTTTACGGGACAGGGGGCCGGGGAGCTGTTTTTT. The chain joins TRBV5-1 to TRBJ2-2; TRBD1 matches 11 bases. From germline, CDR1 is SGHRS and CDR2 YFSETQ. The CDR3 contains 15 residues. With 2 bases clipped from V and 6 bases from J, the junction kept 3 bases outside the gene matches.

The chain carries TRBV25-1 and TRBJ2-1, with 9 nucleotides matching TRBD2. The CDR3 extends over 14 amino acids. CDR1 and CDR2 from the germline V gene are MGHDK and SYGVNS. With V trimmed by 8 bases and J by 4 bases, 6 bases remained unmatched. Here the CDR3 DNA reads TGTGCCAGCGTAGCGGGGGACATTTACAATGAGCAGTTCTTC. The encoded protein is CASVAGDIYNEQFF.

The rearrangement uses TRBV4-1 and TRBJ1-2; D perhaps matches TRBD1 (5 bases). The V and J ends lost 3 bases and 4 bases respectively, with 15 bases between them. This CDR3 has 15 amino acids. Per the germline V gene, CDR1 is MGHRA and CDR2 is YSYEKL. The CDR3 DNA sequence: TGCGCCAGCAGCCATGAGCAGGGAAGAGGCTATGGCTACACCTTC. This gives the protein CASSHEQGRGYGYTF.

CDR3 nucleotide sequence: TGTGCCAGCAGCTATGCGGGGTTGAACACCGGGGAGCTGTTTTTT. It specifies CASSYAGLNTGELFF. This chain connects TRBV11-2 to TRBJ2-2, with D possibly matching TRBD2 (6 bases). Germline V gives CDR1 SGHAT, CDR2 FQNNGV. This CDR3 contains 15 residues. V gave up 4 bases and J gave up 1 base, with 10 bases separating them.

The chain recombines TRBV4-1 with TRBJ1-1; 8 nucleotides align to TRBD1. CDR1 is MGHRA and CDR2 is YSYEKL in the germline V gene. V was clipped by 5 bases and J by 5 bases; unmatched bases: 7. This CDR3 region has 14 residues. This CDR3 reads CASSSDRGRTEAFF. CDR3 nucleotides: TGCGCCAGCAGCTCAGACAGGGGAAGGACTGAAGCTTTCTTT.

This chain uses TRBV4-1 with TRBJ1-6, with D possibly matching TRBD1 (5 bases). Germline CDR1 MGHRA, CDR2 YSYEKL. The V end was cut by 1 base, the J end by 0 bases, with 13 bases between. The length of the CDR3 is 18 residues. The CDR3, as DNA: TGCGCCAGCAGCCAAGTCACAGGAGCGAGCTCCTATAATTCACCCCTCCACTTT. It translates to CASSQVTGASSYNSPLHF.

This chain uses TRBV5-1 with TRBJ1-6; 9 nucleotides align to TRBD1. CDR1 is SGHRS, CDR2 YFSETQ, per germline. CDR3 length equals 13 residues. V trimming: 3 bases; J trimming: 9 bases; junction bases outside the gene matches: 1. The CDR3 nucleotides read TGCGCCAGCAGCTCGGGACAGGGTTCACCCCTCCACTTT. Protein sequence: CASSSGQGSPLHF.

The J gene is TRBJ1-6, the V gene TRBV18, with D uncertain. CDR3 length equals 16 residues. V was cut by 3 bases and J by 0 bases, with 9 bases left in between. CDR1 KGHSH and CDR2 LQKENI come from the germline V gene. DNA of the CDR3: TGTGCCAGCTCACCGACTTCAAGCTCCTATAATTCACCCCTCCACTTT. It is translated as CASSPTSSSYNSPLHF.

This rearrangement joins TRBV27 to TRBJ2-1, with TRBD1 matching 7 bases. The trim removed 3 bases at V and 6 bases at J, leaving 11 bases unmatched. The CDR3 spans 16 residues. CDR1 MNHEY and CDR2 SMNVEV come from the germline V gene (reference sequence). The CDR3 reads CASSLTGTAWSNEQFF. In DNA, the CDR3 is TGTGCCAGCAGTTTGACCGGGACAGCCTGGTCCAATGAGCAGTTCTTC.

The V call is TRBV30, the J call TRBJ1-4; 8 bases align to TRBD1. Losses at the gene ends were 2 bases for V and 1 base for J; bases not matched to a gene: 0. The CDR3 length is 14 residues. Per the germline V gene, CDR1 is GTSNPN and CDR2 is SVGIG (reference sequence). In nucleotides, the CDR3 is TGTGCCTGGAGTACAGGGGGAACTAATGAAAAACTGTTTTTT. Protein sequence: CAWSTGGTNEKLFF.

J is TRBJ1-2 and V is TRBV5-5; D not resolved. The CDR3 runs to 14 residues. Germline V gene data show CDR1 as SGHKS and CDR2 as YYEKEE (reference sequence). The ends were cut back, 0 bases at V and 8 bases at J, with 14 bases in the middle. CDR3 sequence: CASSLDLAGVGYTF. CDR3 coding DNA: TGTGCCAGCAGCTTGGACTTGGCCGGGGTCGGCTACACCTTC. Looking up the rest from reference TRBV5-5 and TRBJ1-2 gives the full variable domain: DAGVTQSPTHLIKTRGQQVTLRCSPISGHKSVSWYQQVLGQGPQFIFQYYEKEERGRGNFPDRFSARQFPNYSSELNVNALLLGDSALYLCASSLDLAGVGYTFGSGTRLTVV.

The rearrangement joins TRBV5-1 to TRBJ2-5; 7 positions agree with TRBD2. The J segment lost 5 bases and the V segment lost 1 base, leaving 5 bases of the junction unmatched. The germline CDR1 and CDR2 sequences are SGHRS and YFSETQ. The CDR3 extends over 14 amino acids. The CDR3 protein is CASSLTSAWETQYF. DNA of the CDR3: TGCGCCAGCAGCTTGACTAGCGCCTGGGAGACCCAGTACTTC.

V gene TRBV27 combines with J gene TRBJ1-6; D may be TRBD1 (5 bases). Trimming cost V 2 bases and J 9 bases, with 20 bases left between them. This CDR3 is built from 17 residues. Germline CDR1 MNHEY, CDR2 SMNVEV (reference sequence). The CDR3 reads CASSLGGTPTVGSPLHF. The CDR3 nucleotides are TGTGCCAGCAGTTTAGGTGGGACCCCGACTGTGGGTTCACCCCTCCACTTT.

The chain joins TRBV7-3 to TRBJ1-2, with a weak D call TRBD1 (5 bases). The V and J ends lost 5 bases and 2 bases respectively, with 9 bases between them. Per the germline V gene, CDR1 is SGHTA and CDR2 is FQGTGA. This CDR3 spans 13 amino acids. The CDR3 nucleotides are TGTGCCAGCAGCCCCGACAGAAACTATGGCTACACCTTC. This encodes CASSPDRNYGYTF.

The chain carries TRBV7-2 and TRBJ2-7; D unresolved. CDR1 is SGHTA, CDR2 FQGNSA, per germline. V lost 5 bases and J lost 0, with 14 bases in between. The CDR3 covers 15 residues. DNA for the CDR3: TGTGCCAGCAGCGCCTTGCCAGGAAACTCCTACGAGCAGTACTTC. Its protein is CASSALPGNSYEQYF. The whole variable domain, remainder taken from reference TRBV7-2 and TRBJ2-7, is GAGVSQSPSNKVTEKGKDVELRCDPISGHTALYWYRQSLGQGLEFLIYFQGNSAPDKSGLPSDRFSAERTGGSVSTLTIQRTQQEDSAVYLCASSALPGNSYEQYFGPGTRLTVT.

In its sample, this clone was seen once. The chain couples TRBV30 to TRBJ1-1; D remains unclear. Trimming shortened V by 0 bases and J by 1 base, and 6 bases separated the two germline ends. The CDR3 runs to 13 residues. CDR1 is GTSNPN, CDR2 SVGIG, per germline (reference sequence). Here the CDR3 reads CAWSVNGNTEAFF. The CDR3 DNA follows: TGTGCCTGGAGTGTAAACGGGAACACTGAAGCTTTCTTT.

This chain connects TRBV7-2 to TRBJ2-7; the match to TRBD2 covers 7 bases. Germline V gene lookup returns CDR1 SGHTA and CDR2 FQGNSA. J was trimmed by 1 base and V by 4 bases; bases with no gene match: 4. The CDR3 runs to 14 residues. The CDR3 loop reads CASSSPRGSYEQYF. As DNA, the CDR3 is TGTGCCAGCAGCTCCCCGCGGGGGTCCTACGAGCAGTACTTC.

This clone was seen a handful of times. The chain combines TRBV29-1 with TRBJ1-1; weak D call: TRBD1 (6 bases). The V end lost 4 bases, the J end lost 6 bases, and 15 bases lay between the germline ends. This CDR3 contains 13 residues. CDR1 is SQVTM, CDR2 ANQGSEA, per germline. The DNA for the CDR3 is TGCAGCGTTGCCGGACAGACCAACGCTGAAGCTTTCTTT. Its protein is CSVAGQTNAEAFF.

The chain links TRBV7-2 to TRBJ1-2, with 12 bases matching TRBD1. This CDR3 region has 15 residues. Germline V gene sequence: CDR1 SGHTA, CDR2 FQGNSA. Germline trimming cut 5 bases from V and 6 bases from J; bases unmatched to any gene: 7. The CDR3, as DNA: TGTGCCAGCAGCCAGGGACAGGGGGCGAGGGATGGCTACACCTTC. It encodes CASSQGQGARDGYTF. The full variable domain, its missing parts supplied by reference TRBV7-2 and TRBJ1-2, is GAGVSQSPSNKVTEKGKDVELRCDPISGHTALYWYRQSLGQGLEFLIYFQGNSAPDKSGLPSDRFSAERTGGSVSTLTIQRTQQEDSAVYLCASSQGQGARDGYTFGSGTRLTVV.

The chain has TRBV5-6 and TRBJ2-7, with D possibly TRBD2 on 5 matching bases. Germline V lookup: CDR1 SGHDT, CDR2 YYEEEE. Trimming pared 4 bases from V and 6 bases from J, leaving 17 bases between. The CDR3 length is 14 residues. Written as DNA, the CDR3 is TGTGCCAGCAGCCACCAACTAGGATGGGGCGAGCAGTACTTC. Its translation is CASSHQLGWGEQYF.

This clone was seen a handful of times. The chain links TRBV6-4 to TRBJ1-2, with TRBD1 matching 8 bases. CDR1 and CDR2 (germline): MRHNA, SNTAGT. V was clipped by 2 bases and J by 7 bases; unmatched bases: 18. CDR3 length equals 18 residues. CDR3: CASSDPLQANRGACGYTF. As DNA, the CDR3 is TGTGCCAGCAGTGACCCGCTTCAGGCGAACAGGGGGGCGTGTGGCTACACCTTC.

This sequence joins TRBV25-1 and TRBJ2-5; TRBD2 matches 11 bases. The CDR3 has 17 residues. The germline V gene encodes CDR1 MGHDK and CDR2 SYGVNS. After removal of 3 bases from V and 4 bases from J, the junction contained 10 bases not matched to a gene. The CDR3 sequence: CASSDLAGGPGVETQYF. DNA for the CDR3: TGTGCCAGCAGTGATTTAGCGGGAGGGCCCGGGGTAGAGACCCAGTACTTC. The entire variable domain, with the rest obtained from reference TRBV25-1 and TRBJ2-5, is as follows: EADIYQTPRYLVIGTGKKITLECSQTMGHDKMYWYQQDPGMELHLIHYSYGVNSTEKGDLSSESTVSRIRTEHFPLTLESARPSHTSQYLCASSDLAGGPGVETQYFGPGTRLLVL.

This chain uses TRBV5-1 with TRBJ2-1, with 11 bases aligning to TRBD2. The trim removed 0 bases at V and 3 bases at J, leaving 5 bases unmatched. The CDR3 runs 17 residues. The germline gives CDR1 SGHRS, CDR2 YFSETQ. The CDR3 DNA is TGCGCCAGCAGCTTGGAGCGACTAGCGGGAAACTACAATGAGCAGTTCTTC. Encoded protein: CASSLERLAGNYNEQFF.

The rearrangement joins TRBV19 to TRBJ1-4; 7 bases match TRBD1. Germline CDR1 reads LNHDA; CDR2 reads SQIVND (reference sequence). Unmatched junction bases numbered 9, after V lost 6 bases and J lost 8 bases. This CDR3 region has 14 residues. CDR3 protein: CASSQTGPGEKLFF. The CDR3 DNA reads TGTGCCAGTAGCCAGACAGGGCCAGGAGAAAAACTGTTTTTT.

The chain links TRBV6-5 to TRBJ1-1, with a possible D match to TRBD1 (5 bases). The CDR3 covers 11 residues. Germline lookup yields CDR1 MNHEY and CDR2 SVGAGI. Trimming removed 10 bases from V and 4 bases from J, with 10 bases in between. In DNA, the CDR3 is TGTGCCACCGGGGGTTCCACTGAAGCTTTCTTT. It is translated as CATGGSTEAFF.

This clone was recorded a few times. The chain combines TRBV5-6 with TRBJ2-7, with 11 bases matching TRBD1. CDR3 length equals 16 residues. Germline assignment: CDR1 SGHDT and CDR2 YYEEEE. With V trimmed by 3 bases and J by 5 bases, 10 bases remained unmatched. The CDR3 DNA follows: TGTGCCAGCAGCTCGAGGACAGGGGGCCTTAACAACGAGCAGTACTTC. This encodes CASSSRTGGLNNEQYF.

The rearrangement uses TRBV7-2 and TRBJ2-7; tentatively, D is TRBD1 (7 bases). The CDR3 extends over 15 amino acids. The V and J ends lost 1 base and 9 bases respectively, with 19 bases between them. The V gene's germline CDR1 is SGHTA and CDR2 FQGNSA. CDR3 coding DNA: TGTGCCAGCAGCTTAGATAGGGGGACAGCGGGCGTGCAGTACTTC. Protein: CASSLDRGTAGVQYF.